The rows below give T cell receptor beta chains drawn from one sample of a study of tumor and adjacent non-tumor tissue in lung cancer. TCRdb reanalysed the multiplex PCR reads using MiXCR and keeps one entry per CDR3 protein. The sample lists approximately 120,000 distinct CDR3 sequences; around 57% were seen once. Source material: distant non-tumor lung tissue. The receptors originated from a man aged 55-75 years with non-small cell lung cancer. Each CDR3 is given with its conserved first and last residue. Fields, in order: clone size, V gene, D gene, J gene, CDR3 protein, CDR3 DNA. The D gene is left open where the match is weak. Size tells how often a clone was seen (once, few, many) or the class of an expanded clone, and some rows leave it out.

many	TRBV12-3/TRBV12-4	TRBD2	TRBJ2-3	CASSQTSGGAPQYF	TGTGCCAGCAGTCAGACTAGCGGGGGGGCCCCGCAGTATTTT
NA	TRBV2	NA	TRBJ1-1	CASSDQGVRTEAFF	TGTGCCAGCAGTGATCAGGGTGTGAGGACTGAAGCTTTCTTT
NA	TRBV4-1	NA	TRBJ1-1	CASSQWTNTESFF	TGCGCCAGCAGCCAATGGACCAACACTGAATCTTTCTTT
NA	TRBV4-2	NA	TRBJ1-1	CANSQDRADGTFF	TGTGCCAACAGCCAAGATCGAGCCGACGGAACTTTCTTT
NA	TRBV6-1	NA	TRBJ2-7	CATRKQAYEQHF	TGTGCCACCAGGAAACAGGCCTACGAGCAGCACTTC
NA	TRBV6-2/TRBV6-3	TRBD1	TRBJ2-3	CTSNTGTGDTDTQYF	TGTACCAGCAATACCGGGACAGGGGACACAGATACACAGTATTTT
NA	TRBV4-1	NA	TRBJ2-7	CTSSHPGALCYEQYF	TGCACCAGTAGCCATCCGGGGGCCCTTTGTTACGAGCAGTACTTC
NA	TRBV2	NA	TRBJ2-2	CASSISDTGELFF	TGTGCCAGCAGCATTAGCGATACCGGGGAGCTGTTTTTT
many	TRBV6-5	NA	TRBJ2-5	CASRGPGETQYF	TGTGCCAGCAGGGGACCGGGGGAGACCCAGTACTTC
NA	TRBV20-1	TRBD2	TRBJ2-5	CSARDPLSGGTWTQYF	TGCAGTGCTAGAGATCCTCTATCGGGGGGAACCTGGACACAGTATTTC
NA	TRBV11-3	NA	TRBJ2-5	CASSLDLGSRGIQYF	TGCGCCAGCAGCCTAGATCTTGGTAGCCGGGGGATCCAGTACTTC
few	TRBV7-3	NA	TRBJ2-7	CASSSGNSATYEQYF	TGTGCCAGCAGCTCAGGGAACAGTGCCACCTACGAGCAGTACTTC
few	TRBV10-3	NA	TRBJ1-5	CASRRGEGNRPQHF	TGTGCCAGTCGACGGGGGGAAGGCAATCGGCCCCAGCATTTT
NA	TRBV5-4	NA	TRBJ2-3	CVSSLFWADTQYF	TGTGTCAGCAGCTTGTTCTGGGCGGATACGCAGTATTTT
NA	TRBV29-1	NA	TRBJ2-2	CSVAGDPFAGELFF	TGCAGCGTTGCGGGGGACCCGTTCGCCGGGGAGCTGTTTTTC
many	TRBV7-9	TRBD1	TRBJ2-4	CASSSGQALYF	TGTGCCAGCAGCTCCGGACAGGCGCTTTACTTC
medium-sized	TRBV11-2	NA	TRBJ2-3	CASSLDETSTDTQYF	TGTGCCAGCAGCTTAGATGAGACTAGCACAGATACGCAGTATTTT
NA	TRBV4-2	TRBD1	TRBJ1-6	CISSQEDRGPSPLHF	TGTATCAGCAGCCAAGAAGACAGGGGGCCCTCACCCCTCCACTTT
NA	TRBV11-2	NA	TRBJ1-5	CASSLYGYQPQHF	TGTGCCAGCAGCCTATACGGTTATCAGCCCCAGCATTTT
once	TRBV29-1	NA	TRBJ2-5	CSISGKTYETKYF	TGCAGCATCTCCGGGAAGACTTACGAGACCAAGTACTTC
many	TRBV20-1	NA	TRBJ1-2	CSAQPGVGYTF	TGCAGTGCTCAACCAGGGGTGGGCTACACCTTC
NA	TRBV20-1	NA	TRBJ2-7	CSARTGLLIEQYF	TGCAGTGCTAGAACCGGCCTTCTTATCGAGCAGTACTTC
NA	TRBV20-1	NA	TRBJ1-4	CSASTDSVTNEKLFF	TGCAGTGCTAGTACAGACAGCGTAACTAATGAAAAATTGTTTTTT
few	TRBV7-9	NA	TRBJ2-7	CASSPGPGTRGETYEQYF	TGTGCCAGCAGCCCTGGACCCGGGACACGGGGAGAAACCTACGAGCAGTACTTC
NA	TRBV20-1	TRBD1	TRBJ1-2	CSARDRVIDYGYTF	TGCAGTGCCCGGGACAGGGTCATTGACTATGGCTACACCTTC
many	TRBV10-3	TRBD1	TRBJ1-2	CAISFTGEGYGYTF	TGTGCCATCAGCTTCACAGGGGAGGGCTATGGCTACACCTTC
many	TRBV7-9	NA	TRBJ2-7	CASSFDGGQRKEQYF	TGTGCCAGCAGCTTCGACGGGGGACAAAGAAAGGAGCAGTACTTC
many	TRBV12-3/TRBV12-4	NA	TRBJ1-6	CASSFGESPLHF	TGTGCCAGCAGTTTTGGAGAGTCACCCCTCCACTTT
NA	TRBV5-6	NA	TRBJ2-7	CASSWRPGTGSYEQYF	TGTGCGAGCAGCTGGAGACCAGGGACGGGGAGCTACGAGCAGTATTTC
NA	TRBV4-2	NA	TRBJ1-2	CASSQDAGTNYGCIF	TGTGCCAGCAGCCAAGATGCAGGGACCAACTATGGTTGCATCTTC
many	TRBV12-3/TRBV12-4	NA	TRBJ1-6	CASRLDSYNSPLHF	TGTGCCAGCAGACTGGACAGCTATAATTCACCCCTCCACTTT
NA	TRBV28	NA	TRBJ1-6	CASGLQGNSPLHF	TGTGCCAGCGGTCTACAAGGTAATTCACCCCTCCACTTT
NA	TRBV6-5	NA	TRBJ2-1	CASNENGIRYNEQFF	TGTGCCAGCAATGAGAACGGGATTCGATACAATGAGCAGTTCTTC
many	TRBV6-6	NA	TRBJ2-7	CASSYQGRGYEQYF	TGTGCCAGCAGTTACCAAGGCAGGGGCTACGAGCAGTACTTC
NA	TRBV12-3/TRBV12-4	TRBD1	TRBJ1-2	CASNTQTGVGGYAF	TGTGCCAGCAATACCCAGACAGGGGTGGGTGGCTACGCCTTC
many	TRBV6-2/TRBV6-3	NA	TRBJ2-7	CASSYGVAPQFYEQYF	TGTGCCAGCAGTTACGGCGTAGCGCCCCAATTCTACGAGCAGTACTTC
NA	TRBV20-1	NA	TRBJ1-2	CSASLPGIYGYTF	TGCAGTGCTAGCCTTCCGGGGATCTATGGCTACACCTTC
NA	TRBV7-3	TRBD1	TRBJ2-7	CASSLTGGQGYEQYF	TGTGCCAGCAGCTTAACGGGTGGACAGGGGTACGAGCAGTACTTC
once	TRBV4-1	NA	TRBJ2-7	CARSRGYGEAYEQYF	TGCGCCAGGAGCCGAGGATATGGGGAAGCCTACGAGCAGTACTTC
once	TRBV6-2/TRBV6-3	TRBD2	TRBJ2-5	CTSSSPELAVYQETQYF	TGTACCAGCAGTTCCCCGGAACTAGCGGTGTACCAAGAGACCCAGTACTTC
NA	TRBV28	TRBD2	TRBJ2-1	CASSRKGGWRYNEQFF	TGTGCCAGCAGTCGAAAGGGAGGGTGGCGCTACAATGAGCAGTTCTTC
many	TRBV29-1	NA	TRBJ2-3	CSVESGTRSSDTQYF	TGCAGCGTTGAATCCGGGACAAGGTCCTCAGATACGCAGTATTTT
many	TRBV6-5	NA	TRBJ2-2	CAVKGTNTGELFF	TGTGCCGTCAAGGGGACGAACACCGGGGAGCTGTTTTTT
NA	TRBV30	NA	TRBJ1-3	CTWKSKGSGNTIYF	TGTACCTGGAAGAGTAAGGGGTCTGGAAACACCATATATTTT
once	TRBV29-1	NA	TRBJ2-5	CRNLKWGLQETQYF	TGCAGAAACCTGAAGTGGGGACTCCAAGAGACCCAGTACTTC
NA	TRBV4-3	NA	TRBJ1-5	CAGSQDPPWASNQPKHF	TGCGCCGGCAGCCAAGATCCCCCATGGGCTAGCAATCAGCCCAAGCATTTT
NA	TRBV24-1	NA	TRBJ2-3	CATSAATSPRDTRYF	TGTGCCACCAGTGCCGCAACTTCACCTCGAGATACGCGGTATTTT
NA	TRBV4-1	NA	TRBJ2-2	CASRLGCGGGELFF	TGCGCCAGCAGGCTAGGGTGTGGAGGAGGGGAGCTGTTTTTT
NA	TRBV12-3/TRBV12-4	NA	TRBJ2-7	CASSNRYGQYF	TGTGCCAGCAGCAACAGATACGGACAGTACTTC
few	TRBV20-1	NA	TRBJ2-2	CSARWEGAGAGELFF	TGCAGTGCCCGGTGGGAGGGGGCGGGTGCCGGGGAGCTGTTTTTT
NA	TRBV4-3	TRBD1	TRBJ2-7	CAGSQRTGTYEQYF	TGTGCCGGCAGCCAACGGACAGGTACCTACGAGCAGTACTTC
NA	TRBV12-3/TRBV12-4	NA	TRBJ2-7	CASSPLAGGPAYEQYF	TGTGCCAGCAGTCCACTAGCAGGAGGGCCAGCGTACGAGCAGTACTTC
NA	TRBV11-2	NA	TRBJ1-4	CASSLSRTTNEKLSF	TGTGCCAGCAGCTTATCCCGGACAACTAATGAAAAACTGTCTTTT
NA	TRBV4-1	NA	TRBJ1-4	CASSKLSGGLGEKLFF	TGCGCTAGCAGCAAACTCTCGGGGGGCCTCGGTGAAAAACTGTTTTTT
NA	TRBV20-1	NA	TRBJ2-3	CSATRRGEAADTQYF	TGCAGTGCAACACGTCGAGGGGAGGCCGCAGATACGCAGTATTTT